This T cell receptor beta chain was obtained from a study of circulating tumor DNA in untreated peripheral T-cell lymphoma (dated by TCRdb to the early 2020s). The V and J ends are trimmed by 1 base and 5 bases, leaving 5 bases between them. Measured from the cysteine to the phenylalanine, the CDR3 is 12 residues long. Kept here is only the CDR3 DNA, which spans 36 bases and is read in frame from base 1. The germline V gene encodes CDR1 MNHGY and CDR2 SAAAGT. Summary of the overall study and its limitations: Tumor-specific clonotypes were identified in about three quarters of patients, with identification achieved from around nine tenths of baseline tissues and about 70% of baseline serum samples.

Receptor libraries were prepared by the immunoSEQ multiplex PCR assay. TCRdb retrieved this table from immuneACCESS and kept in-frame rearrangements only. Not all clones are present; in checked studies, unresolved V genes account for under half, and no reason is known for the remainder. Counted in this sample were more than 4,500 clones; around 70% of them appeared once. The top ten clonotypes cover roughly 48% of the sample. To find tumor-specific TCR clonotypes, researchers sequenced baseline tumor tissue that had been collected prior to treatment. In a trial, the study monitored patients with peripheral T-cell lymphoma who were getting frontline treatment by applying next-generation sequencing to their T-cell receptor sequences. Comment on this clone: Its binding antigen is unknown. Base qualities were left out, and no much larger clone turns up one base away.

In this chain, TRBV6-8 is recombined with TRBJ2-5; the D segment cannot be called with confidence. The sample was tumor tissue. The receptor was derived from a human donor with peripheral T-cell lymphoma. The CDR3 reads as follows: CASSYFGETQYF. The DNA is TGTGCCAGCAGTTACTTTGGGGAGACCCAGTACTTC.